This T cell receptor (beta chain) was recorded in a study of a mutant IDH1 vaccine in newly diagnosed glioma. This CDR3 has 15 amino acids. V trimming: 5 bases; J trimming: 9 bases; junction bases outside the gene matches: 13. Germline CDR1 reads ENHRY; CDR2 reads SYGVKD. Sample time point: week 35, safety follow-up. One vaccine dose held 300 ug of mutant IDH1 20-mer peptide and came with topical imiquimod. With regard to this clone: The antigen is undetermined.

TCRdb's copy holds only in-frame clones and misses some; the assay was immunoSEQ multiplex PCR. The sample records some 29,000 clones, roughly 80% being singletons. This sample comprised PBMCs, obtained from a glioma patient whose treatment included an IDH1 peptide vaccine. The rearrangement joins TRBV10-3 to TRBJ2-1, with 7 bases aligning to TRBD1. The receptor was derived from a woman aged 25 to 39 with glioma. Some clones in this sample may be carry-over from other donors' samples. DNA of the CDR3: TGTGCCATCAGTTCCAGACAGGGTATGGGCAGTGAGCAGTTCTTC. Its protein is CAISSRQGMGSEQFF.